This TCR beta chain was documented in a study of blood T cell repertoires in COVID-19. On the study more broadly: Specimens from acute and convalescent COVID-19 originated in the United States, Italy and Spain.

The length of the CDR3 is 15 residues. CDR1 is SNHLY and CDR2 is FYNNEI in the germline V gene. Trimming cost V 2 bases and J 1 base, with 10 bases left between them. Methods used by the authors: Reference gene primer amplification gave nucleated cell count estimates. Produced via immunoSEQ multiplex PCR; TCRdb's table is partial and in-frame only. The DNA gave D and trimming, while V, J and clone size come from that table. The sample includes 40,000 to 45,000 clones, roughly 85% of them seen just once. This sequence was found in a man in his sixties with active COVID-19. The specimen was peripheral blood. V usage is TRBV2 and J usage is TRBJ2-3, with unresolved D. The CDR3 region is CASSEQETGTDTQYF. As DNA, the CDR3 is TGTGCCAGCAGTGAACAGGAAACTGGCACAGATACGCAGTATTTT.